This T cell receptor (beta chain) originates from a study of tumor and adjacent non-tumor tissue in lung cancer. In the study overall: Histology: eleven to twelve adenocarcinoma, a couple of squamous cell carcinoma, 1 small cell lung cancer. Samples averaged roughly 4.4 million productive TCRbeta reads each.

Findings and limits, study-wide: Tumor tissue had significantly higher TCR diversity than normal lung.

This clonotype came up a few times. What it binds is not known. Three rounds of nested PCR, following a modified ARM-PCR protocol, produced the TCRbeta library. TCRdb re-derived calls from the multiplex PCR reads in MiXCR, one entry per CDR3 protein. Of around 39,000 distinct CDR3 sequences detected, roughly 60% appear once; the ten largest clones hold about 50%. The CDR3 contains 14 residues. Germline lookup yields CDR1 SNHLY and CDR2 FYNNEI. The V gene end was trimmed by 5 bases and the J gene end by 6 bases; junction bases not matched to a gene: 6. This sample's RNA came from whole unsorted tissue. The normal lung tissue was taken more than 3 cm from the tumor edge.

Sequencing used distant non-tumor lung tissue. The source of this sequence is a man aged 45 to 65 with non-small cell lung cancer. The chain is built from TRBV2 and TRBJ1-5; 8 bases align to TRBD1. The CDR3 nucleotides read TGTGCCAGCAGTCTAGGACAGGGACCTCAGCCCCAGCATTTT. Its translation: CASSLGQGPQPQHF.